These T cell receptor beta chains were read from a single sample in a study of OX40 agonist ivuxolimab in advanced cancers. Data came from immunoSEQ multiplex PCR; TCRdb stores just in-frame clones and leaves some out. This table holds some 60,000 clones, about 90% found once. The specimen was CD4+ or CD8+ T cells sorted from blood, collected in a trial of the OX40 agonist ivuxolimab. The receptor set was obtained from an adult with an advanced solid tumor such as melanoma, head and neck, liver or kidney cancer. Both conserved end residues are part of each CDR3. Each record gives: D gene, J gene, V gene, clone size, CDR3 DNA, CDR3 protein. D genes are given only for firm matches. For some rows the clone size is stated as once, few or many, or as a class when expanded; others skip it.

. TRBJ1-2 TRBV5-6 once TGTGCCAGCAGCTCGCCCGGGAGGGACTATGGCTACACCTTC CASSSPGRDYGYTF
TRBD1 TRBJ1-2 TRBV6-6 . TGTGCCAGCAGTTATTCCACAGGGGCGCGGGGCTACACCTTC CASSYSTGARGYTF
TRBD2 TRBJ2-3 TRBV5-1 few TGCGCCAGCAGCCTGACCCTAGCGGGAGTGCCAGATACGCAGTATTTT CASSLTLAGVPDTQYF
TRBD2 TRBJ2-4 TRBV9 . TGTGCCAGCGGGGAGGGACCCTCCTCCCCTGTGTCGTCCCGAGACATTCAGTACTTC CASGEGPSSPVSSRDIQYF
. TRBJ1-6 TRBV27 . TGTGCCAGCAGTTTCGTACGGGGAAATTCACCCCTCCACTTT CASSFVRGNSPLHF
. TRBJ2-7 TRBV7-2 once TGTGCCAGCAGCCTTACAGGCCCGCCTGGCGAGCAGTACTTC CASSLTGPPGEQYF
. TRBJ2-3 TRBV29-1 . TGCAGCGTTAAAGGGGGATTCACAGATACGCAGTATTTT CSVKGGFTDTQYF
. TRBJ1-3 TRBV29-1 once TGCAGCGTTCAGGCTGGAAACACCATATATTTT CSVQAGNTIYF
. TRBJ1-4 TRBV9 . TGTGCCAGCAGCGCGAGCCGGGGGAATGAAAAACTGTTTTTT CASSASRGNEKLFF
. TRBJ1-4 TRBV7-2 . TGTGCCAGCAGCTACAATGCAGCAACTAATGAAAAACTGTTTTTT CASSYNAATNEKLFF
. TRBJ2-7 TRBV4-3 . TGCGCCAGCAGCCAAGGGCTTGGGGGAGAGAAAGAGCAGTACTTC CASSQGLGGEKEQYF
TRBD2 TRBJ2-3 TRBV14 . TGTGCCAGCAGCCAAAAGAGCGGGGGTACGCAGTATTTT CASSQKSGGTQYF
. TRBJ2-7 TRBV29-1 once TGCAGCGTTGCCAGCTCCTACGAGCAGTACTTC CSVASSYEQYF
TRBD2 TRBJ2-7 TRBV28 . TGTGCCAGCAGTTTATCCGAACTAGCGGGAGGGTACGAGCAGTACTTC CASSLSELAGGYEQYF
. TRBJ1-4 TRBV19 . TGTGCCAGTAGCGATCCCAGGGGAGGACGCGGCGAAAAACTGTTTTTT CASSDPRGGRGEKLFF
TRBD2 TRBJ2-6 TRBV27 few TGTGCCAGCAGTCGGGTTAGCGGGACGGCTGGGGCCAACGTCCTGACTTTC CASSRVSGTAGANVLTF
. TRBJ2-7 TRBV7-2 . TGTGCCAGCACCGCACGGGGATACGAGCAGTACTTC CASTARGYEQYF
. TRBJ2-7 TRBV29-1 . TGCAGCGTTGTGTCCGGAGGCTCCTACGAGCAGTACTTC CSVVSGGSYEQYF
. TRBJ1-2 TRBV4-2 . TGTGCCAGCGGCCGGGACGTGACAGAGCTCAGTGGCTACACCTTC CASGRDVTELSGYTF
. TRBJ1-2 TRBV18 few TGTGCCAGCTCCCCATCAGGGGACCCTGTAGCTATTGCCTTC CASSPSGDPVAIAF
. TRBJ2-1 TRBV6-1 . TGTGCCATCTCGACAGGGAGGCGTCCCTACAATGAGCAGTTCTTC CAISTGRRPYNEQFF
TRBD1 TRBJ1-3 TRBV6-1 few TGTGCCAGCAGTGAAGGTTCAAACAGGGGCGGGTGCTATTTT CASSEGSNRGGCYF
TRBD1 TRBJ2-5 TRBV28 . TGTGCCAGCAGTTTCTCGCGGACAGGTATCAAGACCCAGTACTTC CASSFSRTGIKTQYF
. TRBJ2-7 TRBV2 . TGTGCCAGCAGTCTTACAGGGATGGGAGGGCCCGAGCAGTACTTC CASSLTGMGGPEQYF
TRBD1 TRBJ2-2 TRBV14 . TGTGCCAGCACCCCCTACAGGGGGAGAACCACCGGGGAGCTGTTTTTT CASTPYRGRTTGELFF
. TRBJ2-7 TRBV5-6 . TGTGCCAGCAGCCCCCCGGGGAGGAACGAGCAGTACTTC CASSPPGRNEQYF
. TRBJ1-1 TRBV20-1 few TGCAGAACTATAGACACTGAAGCTTTCTTT CRTIDTEAFF
TRBD2 TRBJ2-3 TRBV29-1 . TGCAGCGTTTTTCAGACTAGCATGAATACGCAGTATTTT CSVFQTSMNTQYF
TRBD1 TRBJ2-5 TRBV5-1 . TGCGCCAGCAGGCTCGAGGGGGCAATTAAAGAGACCCAGTACTTC CASRLEGAIKETQYF
TRBD2 TRBJ2-2 TRBV14 . TGTGCCAGCAGCCCGACTAGCGGGGCTACCGGGGAGCTGTTTTTT CASSPTSGATGELFF
TRBD2 TRBJ2-7 TRBV7-8 . TGTGCCAGCAGGGGGACTAGCGGGGGCGGAGAGTACTTC CASRGTSGGGEYF
. TRBJ2-1 TRBV7-3 . TGTGCCAGCAGCTTAGGCGCGGAATCCTACAATGAGCAGTTCTTC CASSLGAESYNEQFF
. TRBJ1-1 TRBV30 . TGTGCCTGGAGCCGAGACGGCACTGAAGCTTTCTTT CAWSRDGTEAFF
TRBD2 TRBJ2-1 TRBV10-3 . TGTGCCATCAGCGCTAGCGGTGATGAGCAGTTCTTC CAISASGDEQFF
. TRBJ1-4 TRBV27 . TGTGCCAGCAGCCCAACCGCCCCCAGTAGGTCCCCTCGGGGTGAAAAACTGTTTTTT CASSPTAPSRSPRGEKLFF
TRBD1 TRBJ1-3 TRBV10-3 . TGTGCCATCAGCGGGACAGACTCTGGAAACACCATATATTTT CAISGTDSGNTIYF
TRBD2 TRBJ2-3 TRBV7-9 . TGTGCCAGCAGCTACCGGGCGGGAGTGGAGTATTTT CASSYRAGVEYF
. TRBJ2-7 TRBV28 . TGTGCCAGCCGTGGGTGGAGCCAATCCTACGAGCAGTACTTC CASRGWSQSYEQYF
TRBD2 TRBJ2-7 TRBV7-9 . TGTGCCAGCAGCCGCGGGACTAGCGGTTCCTACGAGCAGTACTTC CASSRGTSGSYEQYF
TRBD1 TRBJ2-5 TRBV9 . TGTGCCAGCAGCGATCGACAGGGGGTGGCAGAGACCCAGTACTTC CASSDRQGVAETQYF
. TRBJ1-2 TRBV6-1 . TGTGCCAGCAGAAAGGATTCCTATGGCTACACCTTC CASRKDSYGYTF
TRBD2 TRBJ2-1 TRBV19 . TGTGCCAGTGCCCCGCTAGCGGGAGGGCCGGGTGAGCAGTTCTTC CASAPLAGGPGEQFF